The sequence of this T cell receptor (beta chain) was determined in a study of control samples from healthy donors and cancer patients. Generated by immunoSEQ multiplex PCR, the TCRdb table keeps only in-frame clones and is missing some. The data show about 120,000 clones, with around nine tenths seen just once and 12% held by the top ten. This clone has only a few counts. The CDR3 is 16 residues long. Germline V gives CDR1 LNHDA, CDR2 SQIVND (reference sequence). V lost 9 bases, J lost 7 bases, and 25 bases lay in between. Sequencing was carried out using blood. The chain uses TRBV19 and TRBJ1-5, with D tentatively TRBD1 (6 bases). The clonotype originates from a man in his thirties or forties in good health. CDR3 residues: CASLRGGGDAGQPQHF. CDR3 nucleotides: TGTGCCAGCCTTCGTGGAGGGGGGGATGCGGGGCAGCCCCAGCATTTT. Supplemented by reference TRBV19 and TRBJ1-5, the full variable domain reads DGGITQSPKYLFRKEGQNVTLSCEQNLNHDAMYWYRQDPGQGLRLIYYSQIVNDFQKGDIAEGYSVSREKKESFPLTVTSAQKNPTAFYLCASLRGGGDAGQPQHFGDGTRLSIL.